These 4 T cell receptor beta chains originate from one sample sequenced in a study of blood T cell repertoires in COVID-19. The method was immunoSEQ multiplex PCR; TCRdb's version includes in-frame clones alone and lacks a portion of them. The data hold fewer than 300,000 clones, with 80% to 95% observed a single time. The sequencing input was peripheral blood. These receptors all stem from a woman aged 25 to 45 with COVID-19, enrolled during active disease.

The chain's CDR3 is CASSSRTGGGNTEAFF. The CDR3 DNA follows: TGTGCCAGTAGTAGTCGGACAGGAGGGGGGAACACTGAAGCTTTCTTT. The V call is TRBV19, the J call TRBJ1-1; 7 positions agree with TRBD1. The junction had 9 bases not matched to a gene; V was cut back by 4 bases and J by 1 base. In germline, CDR1 is LNHDA, CDR2 SQIVND (reference sequence). The CDR3 is 16 residues long.

The rearrangement uses TRBV5-8 and TRBJ2-5; 16 bases fit TRBD2. The germline V gene encodes CDR1 SGHTS and CDR2 YDEGEE. V dropped 0 bases and J dropped 5; count of bases not matched to a gene: 10. The CDR3 extends over 19 amino acids. CDR3 in DNA: TGTGCCAGCAGCTTGGAGGGACTAGCGGGAGGGGGAGAAATGGAGACCCAGTACTTC. Translated, it gives CASSLEGLAGGGEMETQYF.

The CDR3 region is CASSLETGTGVYEQYF. DNA of the CDR3: TGTGCCAGTAGCCTTGAAACCGGGACAGGGGTCTACGAGCAGTACTTC. V usage is TRBV19 and J usage is TRBJ2-7; the match to TRBD1 covers 10 bases. Per the germline V gene, CDR1 is LNHDA and CDR2 is SQIVND (reference sequence). J gave up 3 bases and V 6 bases, and 11 bases lay outside the gene matches. This CDR3 has 16 residues.

V usage is TRBV19 and J usage is TRBJ2-7; TRBD1 might be the D (6 bases). The CDR3 sequence is 15 residues long. V was shortened by 4 bases and J by 3 bases, with 16 bases between the two germline ends. Germline CDR1 LNHDA, CDR2 SQIVND (reference sequence). The CDR3 DNA reads as TGTGCCAGTAGTAAGGGGGTCGGCGCCATCTACGAGCAGTACTTC. Translated: CASSKGVGAIYEQYF.